This T cell receptor (beta chain) is from a study of blood T cell repertoires in COVID-19. Whole-study context: Both acute and convalescent COVID-19 samples were obtained from the United States, Italy and Spain. The cDNA or gDNA used as material had been derived from T cells, B-cell-depleted T cells, or PBMCs.

The V gene end was trimmed by 5 bases and the J gene end by 2 bases; junction bases not matched to a gene: 3. The CDR3 sequence is 13 residues long. Looked up from germline, CDR1 is KGHSH and CDR2 is LQKENI. Original processing methods: Estimated nucleated cell counts came from reference gene primer amplification. Method: immunoSEQ multiplex PCR; TCRdb's copy keeps in-frame clones and lacks some. That table is the source of V, J and clone size, and D and trimming were worked out from the DNA. The sample has almost 70,000 clones; 79% are singletons. Sequenced material: peripheral blood. This TCR was recovered from a human donor in a cohort sampled during active COVID-19. The genes are TRBV18 and TRBJ2-7, with TRBD1 matching 7 bases. CDR3 sequence reads: CASSGQATYEQYF. The CDR3 DNA sequence: TGTGCCAGCTCAGGACAGGCCACCTACGAGCAGTACTTC.